This T cell receptor (beta chain) comes out of a study of PD-1 blockade in classical Hodgkin lymphoma. Across the whole study: Patients were administered nivolumab (3 mg/kg intravenously) every 2 weeks.

Here immunoSEQ multiplex PCR was the method, and the copy in TCRdb shows in-frame clones only, minus some. This table holds about 39,000 clones, about three quarters found once. As to this clone: What it recognizes is unknown.

Overall study results and limits: Diversity in CD4+ TCRs, unlike that measured in CD8+ TCRs, had risen significantly by C4D1. Patients were excluded if nivolumab began under 1 year after ASCT (the autologous transplant).

J gave up 6 bases and V 2 bases, and 9 bases lay outside the gene matches. Germline V gene data show CDR1 as MNHNS and CDR2 as SASEGT. CDR3 size: 16 residues. Sample time point: cycle 4 day 1 (C4D1), after more than five weeks of nivolumab. With no exception, relapse followed autologous stem cell transplantation in all patients, and brentuximab vedotin exposure varied. The chain uses TRBV6-1 and TRBJ2-2; 7 nucleotides agree with TRBD1. The origin of this receptor is a human donor with classical Hodgkin lymphoma. This material consisted of peripheral blood mononuclear cells (PBMCs), taken before the fourth cycle of nivolumab. The CDR3: CASSERTGSGAGELFF. The CDR3 bases are TGTGCCAGCAGTGAACGGACAGGTTCAGGCGCCGGGGAGCTGTTTTTT.